This T cell receptor (beta chain) was obtained from a study of T cells in Graves' hyperthyroidism and ophthalmopathy. Study findings and constraints: Ophthalmopathy prediction by the model preceded onset by a median approximately 6.1 months.

V shed 5 bases and J shed 3 bases, with 16 bases lying between them. Germline CDR1 reads MNHEY; CDR2 reads SMNVEV (reference sequence). The CDR3 sequence is 15 residues long. It was RNA transcripts that yielded the amplified TCR beta CDR3 regions. Researchers ran a first-round RT-PCR on the TCR CDR3 using the HTBI primer set. From the multiplex PCR reads, TCRdb called clonotypes with MiXCR, one entry per CDR3 protein. The sample yields fewer than 700,000 distinct CDR3 sequences, roughly 15% seen once. Enrolled ophthalmopathy patients presented with a Clinical Activity Score of at least 3, a NOSPECS grade of at least 4, and disease duration under 3 months. The sample holds many counts of this clonotype. Its antigen is still unknown.

This chain uses TRBV27 with TRBJ1-2; D might be TRBD1 (5 bases). Sample: blood. The clonotype originates from a woman in her late teens or twenties with Graves' ophthalmopathy. The CDR3 is CASSPTPAGYYGYTF. The CDR3 nucleotides are TGTGCCAGCAGTCCCACCCCGGCAGGGTACTATGGCTACACCTTC.